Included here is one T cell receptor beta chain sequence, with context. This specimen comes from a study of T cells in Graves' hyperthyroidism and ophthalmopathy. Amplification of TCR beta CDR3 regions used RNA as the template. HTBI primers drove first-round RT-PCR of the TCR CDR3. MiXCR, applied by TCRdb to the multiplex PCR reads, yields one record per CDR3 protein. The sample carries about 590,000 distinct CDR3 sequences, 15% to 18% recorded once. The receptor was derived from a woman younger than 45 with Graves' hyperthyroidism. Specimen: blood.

DNA of the CDR3: TGTGCCAGCAGTGGAGCCGGGGCGTGGGGCTACACCTTC. It translates to CASSGAGAWGYTF. This chain joins TRBV27 and TRBJ1-2; possible D gene TRBD1, 5 bases. The V gene's germline CDR1 is MNHEY and CDR2 SMNVEV (reference sequence). The length of the CDR3 is 13 residues. Trimming shortened V by 5 bases and J by 8 bases, and 15 bases separated the two germline ends.